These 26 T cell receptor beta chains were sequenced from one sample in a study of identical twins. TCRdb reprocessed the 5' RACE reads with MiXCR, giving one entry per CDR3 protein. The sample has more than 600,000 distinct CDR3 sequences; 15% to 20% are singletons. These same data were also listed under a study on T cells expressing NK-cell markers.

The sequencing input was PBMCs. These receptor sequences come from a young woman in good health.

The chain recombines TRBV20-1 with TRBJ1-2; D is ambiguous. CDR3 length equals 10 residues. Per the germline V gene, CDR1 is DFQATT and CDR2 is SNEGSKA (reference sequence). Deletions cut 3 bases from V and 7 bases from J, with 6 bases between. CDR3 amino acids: CSASDGGYTF. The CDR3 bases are TGCAGTGCTAGCGACGGTGGCTACACCTTC.

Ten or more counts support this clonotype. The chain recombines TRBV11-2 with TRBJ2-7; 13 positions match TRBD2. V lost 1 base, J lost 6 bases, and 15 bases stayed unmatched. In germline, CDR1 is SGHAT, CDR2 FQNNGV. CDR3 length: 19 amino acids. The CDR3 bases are TGTGCCAGCAGCTTAGTCACCCCCTGGACTAGCGGGAGTGAGACCGAGCAGTACTTC. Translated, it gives CASSLVTPWTSGSETEQYF.

The CDR3 region is CASSLRAGANEKLFF. As DNA, the CDR3 is TGTGCCAGCAGTTTAAGGGCAGGGGCAAATGAAAAACTGTTTTTT. This chain uses TRBV12-3 or TRBV12-4 with TRBJ1-4, with D maybe TRBD1 (6 bases). This CDR3 contains 15 residues. V shed 2 bases and J shed 5 bases, with 12 bases lying between them.

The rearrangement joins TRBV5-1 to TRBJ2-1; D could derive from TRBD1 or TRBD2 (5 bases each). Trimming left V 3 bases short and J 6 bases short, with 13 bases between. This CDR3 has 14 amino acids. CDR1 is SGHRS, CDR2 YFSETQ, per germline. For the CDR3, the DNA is TGCGCCAGCAGCTATAGGGACCCACGCAATGAGCAGTTCTTC. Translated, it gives CASSYRDPRNEQFF.

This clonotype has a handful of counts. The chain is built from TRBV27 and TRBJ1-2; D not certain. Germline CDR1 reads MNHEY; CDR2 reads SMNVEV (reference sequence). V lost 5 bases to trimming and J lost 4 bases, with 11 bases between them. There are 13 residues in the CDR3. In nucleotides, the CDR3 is TGTGCCAGCAGTCCGCTAACCAGCTATGGCTACACCTTC. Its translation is CASSPLTSYGYTF.

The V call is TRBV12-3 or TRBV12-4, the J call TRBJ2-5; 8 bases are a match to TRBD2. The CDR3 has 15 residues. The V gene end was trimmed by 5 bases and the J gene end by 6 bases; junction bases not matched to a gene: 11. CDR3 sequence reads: CASSAPGGRRQTQYF. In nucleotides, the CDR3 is TGTGCCAGCAGTGCCCCTGGCGGGAGGCGGCAGACCCAGTACTTC.

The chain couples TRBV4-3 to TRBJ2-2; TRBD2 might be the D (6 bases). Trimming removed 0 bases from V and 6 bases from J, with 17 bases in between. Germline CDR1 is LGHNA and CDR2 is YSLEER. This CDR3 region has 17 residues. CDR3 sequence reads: CASSQDALGGRPGELFF. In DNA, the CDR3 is TGCGCCAGCAGCCAAGACGCTCTCGGAGGGAGGCCCGGGGAGCTGTTTTTT.

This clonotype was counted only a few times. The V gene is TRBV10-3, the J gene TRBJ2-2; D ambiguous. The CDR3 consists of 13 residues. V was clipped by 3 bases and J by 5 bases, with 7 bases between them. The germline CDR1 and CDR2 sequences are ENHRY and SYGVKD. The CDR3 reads CAISERDTGELFF. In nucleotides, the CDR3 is TGTGCCATCAGTGAAAGGGATACCGGGGAGCTGTTTTTT.

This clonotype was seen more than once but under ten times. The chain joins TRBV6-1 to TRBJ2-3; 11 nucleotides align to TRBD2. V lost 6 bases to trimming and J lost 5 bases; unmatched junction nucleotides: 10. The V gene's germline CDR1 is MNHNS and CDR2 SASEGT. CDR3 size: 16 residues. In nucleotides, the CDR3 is TGTGCCAGCAGCACGAGGACTAGCGGGTTATTAGATACGCAGTATTTT. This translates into CASSTRTSGLLDTQYF.

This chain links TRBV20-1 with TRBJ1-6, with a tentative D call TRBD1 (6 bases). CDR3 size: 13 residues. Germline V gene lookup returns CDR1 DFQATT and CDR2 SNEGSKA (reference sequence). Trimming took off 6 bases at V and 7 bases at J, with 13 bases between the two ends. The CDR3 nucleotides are TGCAGTGCCAAAGGGGGGGGAAATTCACCCCTCCACTTT. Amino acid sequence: CSAKGGGNSPLHF.

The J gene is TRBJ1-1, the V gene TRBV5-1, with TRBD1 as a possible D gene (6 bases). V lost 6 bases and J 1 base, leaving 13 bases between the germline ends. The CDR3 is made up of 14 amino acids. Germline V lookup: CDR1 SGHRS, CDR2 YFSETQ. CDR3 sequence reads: CASNSGAENTEAFF. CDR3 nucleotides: TGCGCCAGCAACTCGGGGGCCGAGAACACTGAAGCTTTCTTT.

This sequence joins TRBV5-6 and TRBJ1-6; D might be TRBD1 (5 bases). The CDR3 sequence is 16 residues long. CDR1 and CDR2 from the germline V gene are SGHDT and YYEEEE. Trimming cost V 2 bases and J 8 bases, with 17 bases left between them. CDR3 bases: TGTGCCAGCAGCTTTCGGGGCAGCAGGGCAGATTCACCCCTCCACTTT. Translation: CASSFRGSRADSPLHF. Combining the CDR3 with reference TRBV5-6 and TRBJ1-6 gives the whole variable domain DAGVTQSPTHLIKTRGQQVTLRCSPKSGHDTVSWYQQALGQGPQFIFQYYEEEERQRGNFPDRFSGHQFPNYSSELNVNALLLGDSALYLCASSFRGSRADSPLHFGNGTRLTVT.

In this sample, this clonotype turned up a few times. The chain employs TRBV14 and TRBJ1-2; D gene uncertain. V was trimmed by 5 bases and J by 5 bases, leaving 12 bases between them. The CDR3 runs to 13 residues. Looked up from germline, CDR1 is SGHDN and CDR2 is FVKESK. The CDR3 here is CASSSDWYYGYTF. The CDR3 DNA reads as TGTGCCAGCAGCTCCGATTGGTATTATGGCTACACCTTC.

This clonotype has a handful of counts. In nucleotides, the CDR3 is TGCAGTGCCCTGGGCAATGAGCAGTTCTTC. Its protein product is CSALGNEQFF. This sequence joins TRBV20-1 and TRBJ2-1; unclear D gene. Trimming left V 6 bases short and J 6 bases short, with 6 bases between. Looked up from germline, CDR1 is DFQATT and CDR2 is SNEGSKA (reference sequence). The CDR3 runs 10 residues.

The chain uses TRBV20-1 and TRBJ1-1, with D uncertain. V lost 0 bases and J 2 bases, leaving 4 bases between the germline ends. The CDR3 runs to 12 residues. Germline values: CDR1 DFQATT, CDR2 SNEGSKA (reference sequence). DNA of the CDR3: TGCAGTGCTAGAGATAAAAACACTGAAGCTTTCTTT. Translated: CSARDKNTEAFF.

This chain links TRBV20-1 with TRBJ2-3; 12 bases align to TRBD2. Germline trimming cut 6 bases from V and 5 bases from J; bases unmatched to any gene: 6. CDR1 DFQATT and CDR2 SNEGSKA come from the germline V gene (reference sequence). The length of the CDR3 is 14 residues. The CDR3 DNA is TGCAGTGCAACCAAACTAGCGGGAGGAGATACGCAGTATTTT. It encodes CSATKLAGGDTQYF.

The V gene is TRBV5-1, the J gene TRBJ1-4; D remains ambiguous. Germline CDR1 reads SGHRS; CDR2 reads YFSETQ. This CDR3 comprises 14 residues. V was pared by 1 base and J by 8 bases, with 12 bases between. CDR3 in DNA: TGCGCCAGCAGCTTGACCGGTCCTGGGGAAAAACTGTTTTTT. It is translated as CASSLTGPGEKLFF.

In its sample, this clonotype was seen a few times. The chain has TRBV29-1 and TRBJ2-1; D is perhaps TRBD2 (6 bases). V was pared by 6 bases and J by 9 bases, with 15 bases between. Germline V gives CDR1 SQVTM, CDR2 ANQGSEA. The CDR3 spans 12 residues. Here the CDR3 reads CSVGGTEPEQFF. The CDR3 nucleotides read TGCAGCGTGGGCGGGACTGAACCTGAGCAGTTCTTC.

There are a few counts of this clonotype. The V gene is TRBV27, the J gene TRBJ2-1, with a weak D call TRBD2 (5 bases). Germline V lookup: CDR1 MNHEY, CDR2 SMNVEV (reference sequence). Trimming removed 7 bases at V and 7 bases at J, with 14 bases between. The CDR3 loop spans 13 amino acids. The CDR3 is CASTTGSRNEQFF. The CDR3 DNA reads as TGTGCCAGCACGACGGGGTCGCGGAATGAGCAGTTCTTC.

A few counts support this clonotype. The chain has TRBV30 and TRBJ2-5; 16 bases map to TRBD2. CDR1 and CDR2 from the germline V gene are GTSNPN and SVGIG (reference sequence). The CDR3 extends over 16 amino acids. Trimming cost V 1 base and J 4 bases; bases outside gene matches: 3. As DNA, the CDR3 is TGTGCCTGGAGTGCGGGGACTAGCGGGAGGGGAGAGACCCAGTACTTC. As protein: CAWSAGTSGRGETQYF.

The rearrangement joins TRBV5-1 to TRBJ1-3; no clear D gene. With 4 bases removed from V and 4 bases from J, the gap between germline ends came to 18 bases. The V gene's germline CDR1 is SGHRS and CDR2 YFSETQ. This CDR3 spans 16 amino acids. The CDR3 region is CASSGHDPTAGNTIYF. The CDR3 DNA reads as TGCGCCAGCAGCGGGCACGACCCCACCGCCGGAAACACCATATATTTT.

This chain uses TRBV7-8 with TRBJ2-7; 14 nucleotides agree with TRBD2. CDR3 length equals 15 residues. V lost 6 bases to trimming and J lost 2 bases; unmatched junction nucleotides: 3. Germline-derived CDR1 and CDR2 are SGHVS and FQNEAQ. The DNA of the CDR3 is TGTGCCAGCAGGCTGACTAGCGGGGGGGCCTACGAGCAGTACTTC. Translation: CASRLTSGGAYEQYF.

The CDR3 DNA follows: TGTGCCAGCAGTGGTACAGGGCTGGCGGACGAGCAGTACTTC. It translates to CASSGTGLADEQYF. The chain recombines TRBV12-3 or TRBV12-4 with TRBJ2-7; TRBD1 is a possible D gene (6 bases). The ends were cut back, 5 bases at V and 5 bases at J, with 16 bases in the middle. CDR3 length: 14 amino acids.

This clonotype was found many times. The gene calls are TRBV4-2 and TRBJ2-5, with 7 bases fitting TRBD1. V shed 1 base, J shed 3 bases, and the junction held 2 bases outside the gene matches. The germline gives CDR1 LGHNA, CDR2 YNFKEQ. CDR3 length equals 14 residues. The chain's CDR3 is CASSQGGTEETQYF. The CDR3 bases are TGTGCCAGCAGCCAAGGTGGGACAGAAGAGACCCAGTACTTC.

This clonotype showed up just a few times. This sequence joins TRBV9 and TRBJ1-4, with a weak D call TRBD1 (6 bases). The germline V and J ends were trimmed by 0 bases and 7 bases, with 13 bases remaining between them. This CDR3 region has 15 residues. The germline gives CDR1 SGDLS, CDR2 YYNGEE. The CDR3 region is CASSVVGGLAEKLFF. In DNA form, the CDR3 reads TGTGCCAGCAGCGTAGTAGGGGGGCTGGCTGAAAAACTGTTTTTT.

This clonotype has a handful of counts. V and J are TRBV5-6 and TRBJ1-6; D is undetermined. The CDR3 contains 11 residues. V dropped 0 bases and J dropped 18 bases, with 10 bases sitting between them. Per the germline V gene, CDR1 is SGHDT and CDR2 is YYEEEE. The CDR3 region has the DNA TGTGCCAGCAGCTTGGCGGGCGAGCGCCACTTT. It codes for CASSLAGERHF.